Listed below are T cell receptor beta chains from one sample, sequenced in a study of Ad26.COV2.S vaccination and SARS-CoV-2 variants. Profiling relied on immunoSEQ multiplex PCR, and the TCRdb table lists in-frame clones only, not all of them. The profile covers some 350,000 clones, with 80% to 90% appearing a single time and around 3% taken by the ten largest. The starting material was peripheral blood, obtained in a trial of Ad26.COV2.S vaccine versus placebo. Receptors were obtained from a person between 18 and 60 years old who received the Ad26.COV2.S COVID-19 vaccine or a placebo. Both conserved end residues are part of each CDR3. D genes are given only for firm matches. Only some rows state a clone size, as once, few, many or a class for expanded clones.

J	D	size	V	CDR3	DNA
TRBJ2-2	.	.	TRBV5-1	CASSLAGLSGDTGELFF	TGCGCCAGCAGCTTGGCGGGACTCTCGGGGGACACCGGGGAGCTGTTTTTT
TRBJ2-5	TRBD2	.	TRBV25-1	CASSEGIGLDQETQYF	TGTGCCAGCAGTGAAGGAATAGGACTAGACCAAGAGACCCAGTACTTC
TRBJ1-5	.	.	TRBV6-2/TRBV6-3	CASSFYGEYQPQHF	TGTGCCAGCAGTTTTTACGGGGAGTATCAGCCCCAGCATTTT
TRBJ1-1	.	.	TRBV15	CATSRDLRNTEAFF	TGTGCCACCAGCAGAGATCTCCGGAACACTGAAGCTTTCTTT
TRBJ2-5	TRBD1	.	TRBV18	CASSPKDRGHLGETQYF	TGTGCCAGCTCACCAAAGGACAGGGGGCACTTGGGAGAGACCCAGTACTTC
TRBJ1-2	.	.	TRBV28	CASSRDRVYGYTF	TGTGCCAGCAGTCGAGACAGAGTCTATGGCTACACCTTC
TRBJ1-1	TRBD1	once	TRBV24-1	CATSDTDREEAFF	TGTGCCACCAGTGACACGGACAGGGAGGAAGCTTTCTTT
TRBJ2-5	TRBD2	.	TRBV25-1	CASSDMGMTSGFEETQYF	TGTGCCAGCAGTGATATGGGTATGACTAGCGGGTTCGAAGAGACCCAGTACTTC
TRBJ1-4	.	once	TRBV3-1/TRBV3-2	CASSPGLGSRVSEKLFF	TGTGCCAGCAGCCCAGGCCTGGGGTCGAGGGTTAGTGAAAAACTGTTTTTT
TRBJ2-5	.	.	TRBV5-1	CASSSGEETQYF	TGCGCCAGCAGCAGTGGGGAAGAGACCCAGTACTTC
TRBJ2-1	TRBD2	.	TRBV27	CASSLAPGLGSSYNEQFF	TGTGCCAGCAGTTTAGCCCCTGGACTAGGCAGCTCCTACAATGAGCAGTTCTTC
TRBJ1-4	.	.	TRBV7-6	CASSLGGSADKLFF	TGTGCCAGCAGCTTAGGGGGGTCAGCGGATAAACTGTTTTTT
TRBJ2-2	.	.	TRBV27	CASSFRYPNTGELFF	TGTGCCAGCAGTTTTCGGTACCCGAACACCGGGGAGCTGTTTTTT
TRBJ1-5	.	once	TRBV3-1/TRBV3-2	CASSQAHSNQPQHF	TGTGCCAGCAGCCAAGCCCATAGCAATCAGCCCCAGCATTTT
TRBJ2-6	.	.	TRBV5-1	CASSLARSTANVLTF	TGCGCCAGCAGCTTGGCCAGAAGTACGGCCAACGTCCTGACTTTC
TRBJ1-6	TRBD1	.	TRBV4-3	CASSSLGTVNNSPLHF	TGCGCCAGCAGCTCGTTAGGGACAGTCAATAATTCACCCCTCCACTTT
TRBJ2-3	.	many	TRBV7-9	CASSLGRGGRTDTQYF	TGTGCCAGCAGCTTAGGGCGGGGAGGTCGAACAGATACGCAGTATTTT
TRBJ1-1	.	few	TRBV7-9	CASSLEGRGRFTEAFF	TGTGCCAGCAGCTTAGAGGGCAGGGGAAGATTCACTGAAGCTTTCTTT
TRBJ1-5	.	.	TRBV7-2	CASSLGGSSGNQPQHF	TGTGCCAGCAGCTTAGGGGGGTCGAGTGGCAATCAGCCCCAGCATTTT
TRBJ1-3	.	.	TRBV6-2/TRBV6-3	CASSYSFQGHTIYF	TGTGCCAGCAGTTACTCGTTCCAGGGACACACCATATATTTT
TRBJ2-1	TRBD2	.	TRBV3-1/TRBV3-2	CASSRWTSGMDEQFF	TGTGCCAGCAGCCGGTGGACTAGCGGGATGGATGAGCAGTTCTTC
TRBJ2-7	.	once	TRBV5-4	CASSPVTGFEQYF	TGTGCCAGCAGCCCGGTAACAGGGTTCGAGCAGTACTTC
TRBJ1-1	.	.	TRBV28	CASSYPAENTEAFF	TGTGCCAGCAGTTACCCGGCTGAGAACACTGAAGCTTTCTTT
TRBJ1-2	.	.	TRBV25-1	CASSQIDADYGYTF	TGTGCCAGCAGCCAGATTGACGCTGACTATGGCTACACCTTC
TRBJ2-7	.	once	TRBV4-3	CASSPRLGRIYEQYF	TGCGCCAGCAGCCCCCGACTGGGTCGGATCTACGAGCAGTACTTC
TRBJ2-3	TRBD1	.	TRBV27	CASGSRGIGTDTQYF	TGTGCCAGCGGAAGCAGGGGGATTGGCACAGATACGCAGTATTTT
TRBJ2-5	.	.	TRBV6-5	CASRMTEQETQYF	TGTGCCAGCAGGATGACAGAGCAAGAGACCCAGTACTTC
TRBJ1-2	.	.	TRBV30	CAWSPVANYGYTF	TGTGCCTGGAGTCCGGTAGCTAACTATGGCTACACCTTC
TRBJ2-1	.	.	TRBV9	CASSVGTYNEQFF	TGTGCCAGCAGCGTGGGGACGTACAATGAGCAGTTCTTC
TRBJ2-7	.	once	TRBV7-9	CASSSGTRYEQYF	TGTGCCAGCAGCTCCGGGACTCGCTACGAGCAGTACTTC
TRBJ1-4	.	.	TRBV4-1	CASSPAPYRPLREKLFF	TGCGCCAGCAGCCCGGCTCCGTACCGACCGCTGCGGGAAAAACTGTTTTTT
TRBJ2-2	TRBD1	.	TRBV9	CASSVATGRDTGELFF	TGTGCCAGCAGCGTTGCGACAGGGAGAGACACCGGGGAGCTGTTTTTT
TRBJ2-7	.	.	TRBV27	CASSPGQRRSYSYEQYF	TGTGCCAGCAGTCCAGGACAGCGGAGATCCTACTCCTACGAGCAGTACTTC
TRBJ2-2	.	.	TRBV11-3	CASSFDLETRTGELFF	TGTGCCAGCAGCTTTGACCTCGAAACTAGGACCGGGGAGCTGTTTTTT
TRBJ2-1	TRBD1	.	TRBV19	CASSTRDRGIAGDYNEQFF	TGTGCCAGTAGTACCCGGGACAGGGGGATAGCGGGTGACTACAATGAGCAGTTCTTC
TRBJ2-3	TRBD2	.	TRBV11-2	CASSRRLAGGRDTDTQYF	TGTGCCAGCAGCCGCCGACTAGCGGGGGGGCGCGACACAGATACGCAGTATTTT
TRBJ2-5	TRBD2	.	TRBV7-7	CASSLGTSFQETQYF	TGTGCTAGCAGCTTAGGGACTAGCTTTCAAGAGACCCAGTACTTC
TRBJ2-5	.	few	TRBV6-2/TRBV6-3	CASSYHTQGAETQYF	TGTGCCAGCAGTTACCATACACAGGGAGCAGAGACCCAGTACTTC
TRBJ1-5	.	.	TRBV19	CASSFQSAYYSNQPQHF	TGTGCCAGTAGTTTCCAGTCCGCCTATTATAGCAATCAGCCCCAGCATTTT
TRBJ2-3	TRBD2	.	TRBV2	CASSEVGAGSTDTQYF	TGTGCCAGCAGTGAAGTGGGAGCGGGGAGCACAGATACGCAGTATTTT
TRBJ2-5	.	.	TRBV2	CASSDRDQETQYF	TGTGCCAGCAGTGACAGGGACCAAGAGACCCAGTACTTC
TRBJ1-4	.	.	TRBV3-1/TRBV3-2	CASSQEETNEKLFF	TGTGCCAGCAGCCAGGAGGAAACTAATGAAAAACTGTTTTTT
TRBJ1-2	TRBD1	.	TRBV10-3	CAISPRTGSNGYTF	TGTGCCATCAGCCCCCGGACAGGGTCTAATGGCTACACCTTC
TRBJ1-2	.	.	TRBV6-5	CASRDSGAYGYTF	TGTGCCAGCAGAGATTCTGGTGCCTATGGCTACACCTTC
TRBJ2-2	TRBD2	.	TRBV11-2	CASSSRTSGRGYTGELFF	TGTGCCAGCAGCTCAAGGACTAGCGGGAGAGGGTACACCGGGGAGCTGTTTTTT
TRBJ1-2	.	.	TRBV9	CASSQPTGFLYGYTF	TGTGCCAGCAGCCAACCCACAGGGTTCCTCTATGGCTACACCTTC